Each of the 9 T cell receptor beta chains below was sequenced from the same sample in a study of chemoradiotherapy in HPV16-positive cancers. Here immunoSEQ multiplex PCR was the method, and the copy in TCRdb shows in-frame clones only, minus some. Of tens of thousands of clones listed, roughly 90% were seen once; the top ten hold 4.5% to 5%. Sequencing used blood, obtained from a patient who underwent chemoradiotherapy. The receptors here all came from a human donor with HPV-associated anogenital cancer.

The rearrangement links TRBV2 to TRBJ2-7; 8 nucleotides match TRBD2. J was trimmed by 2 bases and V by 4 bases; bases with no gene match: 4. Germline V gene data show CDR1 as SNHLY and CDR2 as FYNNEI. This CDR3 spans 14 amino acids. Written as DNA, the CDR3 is TGTGCCAGCAGTGGGCCGGGACTAGCCTACGAGCAGTACTTC. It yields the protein CASSGPGLAYEQYF.

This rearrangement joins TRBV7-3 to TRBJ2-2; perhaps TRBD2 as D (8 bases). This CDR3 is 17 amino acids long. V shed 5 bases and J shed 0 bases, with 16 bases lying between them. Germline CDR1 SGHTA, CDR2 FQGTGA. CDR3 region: CASSQGQRGTNTGELFF. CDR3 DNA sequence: TGTGCCAGCAGCCAGGGACAGCGGGGGACGAACACCGGGGAGCTGTTTTTT.

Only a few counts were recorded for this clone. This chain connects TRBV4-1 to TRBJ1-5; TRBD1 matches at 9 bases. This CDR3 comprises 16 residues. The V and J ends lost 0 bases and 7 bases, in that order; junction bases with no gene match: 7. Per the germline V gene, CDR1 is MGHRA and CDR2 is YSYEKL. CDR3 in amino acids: CASSQDYTGGGQPQHF. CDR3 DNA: TGCGCCAGCAGCCAAGATTACACAGGGGGCGGACAGCCCCAGCATTTT.

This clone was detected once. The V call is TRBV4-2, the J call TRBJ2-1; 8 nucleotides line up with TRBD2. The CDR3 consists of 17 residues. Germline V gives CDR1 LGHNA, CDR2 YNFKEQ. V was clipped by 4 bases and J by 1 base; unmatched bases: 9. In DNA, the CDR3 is TGTGCCAGCAGCCCCCGGGGGGGGCGGGGGTCCTACAATGAGCAGTTCTTC. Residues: CASSPRGGRGSYNEQFF.

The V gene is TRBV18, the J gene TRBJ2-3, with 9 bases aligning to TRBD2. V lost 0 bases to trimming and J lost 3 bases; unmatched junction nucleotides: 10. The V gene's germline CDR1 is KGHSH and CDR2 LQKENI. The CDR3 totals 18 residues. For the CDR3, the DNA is TGTGCCAGCTCACCACCCGGCCTAGCGGGGCGTGTGACAGATACGCAGTATTTT. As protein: CASSPPGLAGRVTDTQYF.

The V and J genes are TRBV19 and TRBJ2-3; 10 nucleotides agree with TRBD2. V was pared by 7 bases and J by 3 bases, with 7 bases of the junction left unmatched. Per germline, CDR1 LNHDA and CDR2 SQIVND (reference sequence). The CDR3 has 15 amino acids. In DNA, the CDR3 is TGTGCCAGTAAAACCCCTAGCGGGAGAACAGATACGCAGTATTTT. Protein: CASKTPSGRTDTQYF.

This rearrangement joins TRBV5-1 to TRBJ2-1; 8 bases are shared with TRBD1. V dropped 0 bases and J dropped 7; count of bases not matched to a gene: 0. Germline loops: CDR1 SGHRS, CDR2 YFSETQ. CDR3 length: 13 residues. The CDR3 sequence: CASSLDRGNEQFF. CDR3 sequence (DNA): TGCGCCAGCAGCTTGGACAGGGGGAATGAGCAGTTCTTC. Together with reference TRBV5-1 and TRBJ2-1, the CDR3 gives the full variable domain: KAGVTQTPRYLIKTRGQQVTLSCSPISGHRSVSWYQQTPGQGLQFLFEYFSETQRNKGNFPGRFSGRQFSNSRSEMNVSTLELGDSALYLCASSLDRGNEQFFGPGTRLTVL.

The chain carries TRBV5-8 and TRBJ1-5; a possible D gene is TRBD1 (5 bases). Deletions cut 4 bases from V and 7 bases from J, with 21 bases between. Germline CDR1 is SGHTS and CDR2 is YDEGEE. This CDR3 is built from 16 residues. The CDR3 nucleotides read TGTGCCAGCAGCGGACCCTCAAGGGGACCGGGGCAGCCCCAGCATTTT. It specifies CASSGPSRGPGQPQHF.

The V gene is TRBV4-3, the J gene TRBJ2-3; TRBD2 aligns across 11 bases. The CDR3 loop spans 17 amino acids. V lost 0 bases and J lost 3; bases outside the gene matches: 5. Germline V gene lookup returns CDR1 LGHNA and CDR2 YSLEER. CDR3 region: CASSQDHSGGATDTQYF. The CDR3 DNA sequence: TGCGCCAGCAGCCAAGATCATAGCGGGGGGGCAACAGATACGCAGTATTTT.